The subject of this entry is one T cell receptor (beta chain). The antigen remains undetermined. Measured with immunoSEQ multiplex PCR; TCRdb has only the in-frame clones, and not every one. This table holds approximately 150,000 clones, 87% found once. The data stem from a study of T cell responses to AZD1222 COVID-19 vaccine. Study conclusions and caveats: Mostly white British, mostly female donors; authors suggested clonal diversity may be underestimated.

The clonotype comes from an adult who received the AZD1222 COVID-19 vaccine. Sequences were derived from peripheral blood, sampled 28 days after the second AZD1222 dose.

The CDR3 region has the DNA TGCGCCAGCAGCCAAGGAAGGGTTGGGGTGAGCTACACCTTC. It codes for CASSQGRVGVSYTF. The chain employs TRBV4-1 and TRBJ1-2; D is ambiguous. Germline V lookup: CDR1 MGHRA, CDR2 YSYEKL. With 1 base removed from V and 9 bases from J, the gap between germline ends came to 15 bases. This CDR3 has 14 amino acids.